This record concerns one T cell receptor beta chain sequence. This entry is derived from a study of cytomegalovirus exposure and HLA in healthy donors. 60 Vbeta and 13 Jbeta primers were used in PCR. Data came from immunoSEQ multiplex PCR; TCRdb stores just in-frame clones and leaves some out. The sample has over 95,000 clones; about 74% are singletons. The V and J ends lost 0 bases and 3 bases, in that order; junction bases with no gene match: 8. This CDR3 region has 18 residues. Germline CDR1 LGHNA, CDR2 YSLEER. The TCR sequence derives from a female donor in good health and CMV-seronegative. This chain connects TRBV4-3 to TRBJ2-2; 9 bases are shared with TRBD1. The sequenced sample consisted of PBMCs. In DNA form, the CDR3 reads TGCGCCAGCAGCCAAGATGGGACAGGGTTTGCACACACCGGGGAGCTGTTTTTT. It encodes CASSQDGTGFAHTGELFF.